What follows describes a single T cell receptor beta chain. The data stem from a study of cytomegalovirus exposure and HLA in healthy donors. V was cut by 1 base and J by 2 bases, with 12 bases left in between. CDR1 MGHRA and CDR2 YSYEKL come from the germline V gene. CDR3 length equals 16 residues. The PCR ran on 60 Vbeta and 13 Jbeta primers. The table came from immunoSEQ multiplex PCR; TCRdb's copy has only in-frame clones and leaves some out. The sample shows approximately 150,000 clones, less than 80% of them seen only once. This clonotype was obtained from a man aged 35-49 years in good health and CMV-seronegative. The chain joins TRBV4-1 to TRBJ1-5; no definite D call. The sample taken for sequencing was PBMCs. CDR3 DNA: TGCGCCAGCAGCCAAGGTGAGGGAATGGGCAATCAGCCCCAGCATTTT. Translating it yields CASSQGEGMGNQPQHF.